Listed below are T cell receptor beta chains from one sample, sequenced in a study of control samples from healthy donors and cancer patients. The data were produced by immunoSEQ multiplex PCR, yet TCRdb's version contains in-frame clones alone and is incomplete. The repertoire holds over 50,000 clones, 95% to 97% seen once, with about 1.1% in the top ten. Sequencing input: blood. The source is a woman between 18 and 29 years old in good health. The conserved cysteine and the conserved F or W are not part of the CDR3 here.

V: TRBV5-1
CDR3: ASSLRGGTEAF

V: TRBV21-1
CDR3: ASQNYGYT

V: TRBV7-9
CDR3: ASSGPGELF

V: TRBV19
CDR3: ASSTAGTGYGYT

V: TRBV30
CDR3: AWKNRGTNYGYT

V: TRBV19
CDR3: ASSIGQGWSYEQY

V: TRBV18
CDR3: ASSPAGNTEAF

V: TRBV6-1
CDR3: ASSEGLGGLNTEAF

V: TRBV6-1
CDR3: ASSDHGTGGKLF

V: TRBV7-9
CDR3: ASSLTSSAGELF

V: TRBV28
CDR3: ASSFGHLVYGYT